A selection of T cell receptor beta chains follows, all from one sample in a study of Ad26.COV2.S vaccination and SARS-CoV-2 variants. Sequenced by immunoSEQ multiplex PCR; TCRdb stores in-frame clones only, minus some. The sample contains hundreds of thousands of clones, approximately 92% of which appear only once. This specimen consisted of peripheral blood, obtained in a trial of Ad26.COV2.S vaccine versus placebo. These TCRs come from a person between 18 and 65 years old who received the Ad26.COV2.S COVID-19 vaccine or a placebo. Each CDR3 is given with its conserved first and last residue. A D gene is named only where the DNA matches it firmly.

j_gene: TRBJ2-1
v_gene: TRBV30
d_gene: TRBD2
CDR3aa: CAWSVLAGGPFTITEQFF
CDR3nt: TGTGCCTGGAGTGTACTAGCGGGGGGGCCATTTACAATCACTGAGCAGTTCTTC

j_gene: TRBJ1-4
v_gene: TRBV5-1
d_gene: .
CDR3aa: CASSLERGYEKLFF
CDR3nt: TGCGCCAGCAGCTTGGAAAGGGGTTATGAAAAACTGTTTTTT

j_gene: TRBJ2-5
v_gene: TRBV6-2/TRBV6-3
d_gene: .
CDR3aa: CASSAEDRETQYF
CDR3nt: TGTGCCAGCAGTGCCGAGGACAGAGAGACCCAGTACTTC

j_gene: TRBJ2-4
v_gene: TRBV10-2
d_gene: .
CDR3aa: CASSESESRGAIQYF
CDR3nt: TGCGCCAGCAGTGAGTCTGAGTCCAGGGGAGCCATTCAGTACTTC

j_gene: TRBJ2-5
v_gene: TRBV15
d_gene: .
CDR3aa: CATSKDGGGQETQYF
CDR3nt: TGTGCCACCAGCAAAGACGGTGGGGGACAAGAGACCCAGTACTTC

j_gene: TRBJ2-7
v_gene: TRBV11-3
d_gene: TRBD1
CDR3aa: CASSRRQGNYEQYF
CDR3nt: TGTGCCAGCAGTCGAAGACAGGGGAACTACGAGCAGTACTTC

j_gene: TRBJ2-5
v_gene: TRBV10-2
d_gene: TRBD2
CDR3aa: CAGSAGGPQETQYF
CDR3nt: TGCGCCGGGTCAGCGGGGGGCCCCCAAGAGACCCAGTACTTC

j_gene: TRBJ1-5
v_gene: TRBV7-6
d_gene: .
CDR3aa: CASSLMSGGNQPQHF
CDR3nt: TGTGCCAGCAGCTTGATGTCAGGGGGCAATCAGCCCCAGCATTTT

j_gene: TRBJ1-4
v_gene: TRBV4-1
d_gene: .
CDR3aa: CASSSRSDRSHEKLFF
CDR3nt: TGCGCCAGCAGCTCCAGATCAGACAGGTCTCATGAAAAACTGTTTTTT

j_gene: TRBJ1-2
v_gene: TRBV11-2
d_gene: TRBD1
CDR3aa: CASSSRGVSYYGYTF
CDR3nt: TGTGCCAGCAGCTCCAGGGGGGTCTCCTACTATGGCTACACCTTC

j_gene: TRBJ2-3
v_gene: TRBV6-2/TRBV6-3
d_gene: TRBD2
CDR3aa: CASSSREGVTDTQYF
CDR3nt: TGTGCCAGCAGCTCCAGGGAGGGAGTCACAGATACGCAGTATTTT

j_gene: TRBJ2-7
v_gene: TRBV3-1/TRBV3-2
d_gene: .
CDR3aa: CASSHRGLGSSYEQYF
CDR3nt: TGTGCCAGCAGCCATCGGGGGCTGGGGAGCTCCTACGAGCAGTACTTC